A single sample gave rise to the 21 T cell receptor beta chains below, sequenced in a study of CD8+ T cells in alopecia areata. As the sequencing template, cDNA was produced by extracting RNA and reverse transcribing it. Some clones are missing from TCRdb's copy, which holds only in-frame ones; the method was immunoSEQ multiplex PCR. The data show about 100,000 clones, with roughly 60% seen just once and around 15% held by the top ten. Treatment in this sample: oral pan-JAK inhibitor, 5-10 mg twice daily. Sequenced material: CD8+ T cells sorted from blood, taken at approximately week 56, from a patient treated with tofacitinib. These receptors originate from a human donor with alopecia areata.

The chain links TRBV27 to TRBJ1-1; possible D gene TRBD1, 5 bases. The CDR3 runs to 15 residues. The V gene lost 3 bases and the J gene lost 1 base, with 12 bases spanning the gap. The germline gives CDR1 MNHEY, CDR2 SMNVEV (reference sequence). The CDR3 here is CASSFLPDRNTEAFF. CDR3 DNA sequence: TGTGCCAGCAGTTTCCTCCCAGACAGGAACACTGAAGCTTTCTTT.

This clone was seen a single time. V usage is TRBV27 and J usage is TRBJ2-1; unclear D gene. Germline lookup yields CDR1 MNHEY and CDR2 SMNVEV (reference sequence). V lost 2 bases to trimming and J lost 4 bases, with 9 bases between them. CDR3 length: 14 residues. In DNA form, the CDR3 reads TGTGCCAGCAGTTTAAGTTTCCCTTACAATGAGCAGTTCTTC. Its protein is CASSLSFPYNEQFF.

This clone was recorded a few times. V and J are TRBV11-2 and TRBJ2-7, with D unclear. V was cut by 4 bases and J by 3 bases, with 4 bases left in between. The germline gives CDR1 SGHAT, CDR2 FQNNGV. The CDR3 spans 11 residues. DNA of the CDR3: TGTGCCAGCAGCTACAGCTACGAGCAGTACTTC. Protein product: CASSYSYEQYF.

The J gene is TRBJ2-5, the V gene TRBV13; TRBD2 is a possible D gene (5 bases). CDR3 size: 14 residues. Trimming took off 2 bases at V and 0 bases at J, with 7 bases between the two ends. In germline, CDR1 is PRHDT, CDR2 FYEKMQ (reference sequence). CDR3 DNA: TGTGCCAGCAGCTTACGGGGAGACCAAGAGACCCAGTACTTC. Amino acid sequence: CASSLRGDQETQYF.

This chain connects TRBV6-1 to TRBJ2-7; the D is unclear. CDR3 size: 12 residues. Germline V gene data show CDR1 as MNHNS and CDR2 as SASEGT. V was trimmed by 3 bases and J by 0 bases, leaving 3 bases between them. CDR3 sequence reads: CASSESSYEQYF. For the CDR3, the DNA is TGTGCCAGCAGTGAGAGCTCCTACGAGCAGTACTTC.

This chain links TRBV5-6 with TRBJ1-4, with 7 bases fitting TRBD1. CDR1 SGHDT and CDR2 YYEEEE come from the germline V gene. The CDR3 is 12 residues long. The V segment lost 8 bases and the J segment 5 bases; nucleotides outside the gene matches: 3. CDR3 sequence: CASTQGNEKLFF. The CDR3 DNA reads TGTGCCAGTACACAGGGGAATGAAAAACTGTTTTTT.

The CDR3 bases are TGTGCCAGCTCAGGCGCCGTACAGGGGGGAGAGCAGTACTTC. This gives the protein CASSGAVQGGEQYF. The V and J genes are TRBV6-1 and TRBJ2-7; 8 bases are a match to TRBD1. V lost 8 bases to trimming and J lost 7 bases; unmatched junction nucleotides: 13. CDR3 size: 14 residues. The germline gives CDR1 MNHNS, CDR2 SASEGT.

The chain uses TRBV5-6 and TRBJ1-2; D remains unclear. Trimming shortened V by 0 bases and J by 2 bases, and 8 bases separated the two germline ends. This CDR3 contains 14 residues. Germline lookup yields CDR1 SGHDT and CDR2 YYEEEE. The CDR3 region has the DNA TGTGCCAGCAGCTTGGGACGGCTGAACTATGGCTACACCTTC. Residues: CASSLGRLNYGYTF.

The chain is built from TRBV6-5 and TRBJ1-2; D not resolved. Germline values: CDR1 MNHEY, CDR2 SVGAGI. This CDR3 contains 12 residues. V gave up 4 bases and J gave up 8 bases, with 11 bases separating them. CDR3 in amino acids: CASSSGETGYTF. CDR3 sequence (DNA): TGTGCCAGCAGTTCAGGAGAAACAGGCTACACCTTC.

In its sample, this clone was seen a few times. Written as DNA, the CDR3 is TGTGCCAGCAGCCAAGATAGACGCAACCAAGAGACCCAGTACTTC. Protein: CASSQDRRNQETQYF. The V and J genes are TRBV4-2 and TRBJ2-5; D is uncertain. The CDR3 consists of 15 residues. Trimming removed 0 bases from V and 0 bases from J, with 8 bases in between. Germline CDR1 reads LGHNA; CDR2 reads YNFKEQ.

This rearrangement joins TRBV6-1 to TRBJ2-7, with a tentative D call TRBD1 (6 bases). V was shortened by 4 bases and J by 0 bases, with 19 bases between the two germline ends. From germline, CDR1 is MNHNS and CDR2 SASEGT. The CDR3 totals 17 residues. CDR3 loop: CASSGEIWGHSSYEQYF. The CDR3 nucleotides read TGTGCCAGCAGTGGGGAAATCTGGGGACACAGCTCCTACGAGCAGTACTTC.

This sequence joins TRBV2 and TRBJ2-2, with unresolved D. In germline, CDR1 is SNHLY, CDR2 FYNNEI. V lost 5 bases to trimming and J lost 8 bases, with 9 bases between them. CDR3 length equals 12 residues. CDR3 region: CASSSSRGELFF. CDR3 in DNA: TGTGCCAGCAGTTCGAGTCGGGGGGAGCTGTTTTTT.

This clone occurred a few times. The J gene is TRBJ2-1, the V gene TRBV6-6; TRBD1 matches 7 bases. After removal of 6 bases from V and 8 bases from J, the junction contained 10 bases not matched to a gene. The CDR3 covers 14 residues. Germline-derived CDR1 and CDR2 are MNHNY and SVGAGI (reference sequence). This chain's CDR3 is CASSPDRVYDEQFF. The CDR3 nucleotides are TGTGCCAGCAGCCCCGACAGGGTTTACGATGAGCAGTTCTTC.

J is TRBJ2-1 and V is TRBV5-6; D is perhaps TRBD1 (6 bases). Germline CDR1 and CDR2: SGHDT and YYEEEE. The CDR3 runs 14 residues. Trimming cost V 4 bases and J 3 bases, with 11 bases left between them. CDR3 sequence: CASSRGGSYNEQFF. The CDR3 DNA reads as TGTGCCAGCAGCCGAGGGGGAAGCTACAATGAGCAGTTCTTC.

The J gene is TRBJ1-1, the V gene TRBV6-4; the D gene is possibly TRBD1 (5 bases). Germline CDR1 reads MRHNA; CDR2 reads SNTAGT. The CDR3 has 13 amino acids. Trimming stripped 0 bases from V and 5 bases from J, with 7 bases between. The CDR3: CASSDSGGTEAFF. In nucleotides, the CDR3 is TGTGCCAGCAGTGACTCGGGGGGGACTGAAGCTTTCTTT.

Note on this clone: Other DNA sequences within the sample encode an identical CDR3. V gene TRBV5-6 combines with J gene TRBJ2-7; D call uncertain. V was trimmed by 0 bases and J by 2 bases, leaving 6 bases between them. The CDR3 spans 13 residues. Germline V gives CDR1 SGHDT, CDR2 YYEEEE. The CDR3 DNA sequence: TGTGCCAGCAGCTTGGGCACAACCTACGAGCAGTACTTC. Its translation: CASSLGTTYEQYF.

This clone was seen once. J is TRBJ2-1 and V is TRBV5-6; D is unresolved. The germline V gene encodes CDR1 SGHDT and CDR2 YYEEEE. V shed 4 bases and J shed 3 bases, with 11 bases lying between them. This CDR3 is built from 14 residues. The CDR3 DNA follows: TGTGCCAGCAGCCCGCCTGAGCTCTACAATGAGCAGTTCTTC. Amino acids: CASSPPELYNEQFF.

This clone was seen a handful of times. CDR3 sequence (DNA): TGTGCCAGCAGGGGTCGGAAGAACACTGAAGCTTTCTTT. Amino acid sequence: CASRGRKNTEAFF. The gene calls are TRBV7-9 and TRBJ1-1; D gene ambiguous. The V gene's germline CDR1 is SEHNR and CDR2 FQNEAQ (reference sequence). The CDR3 is made up of 13 amino acids. Trimming stripped 6 bases from V and 1 base from J, with 9 bases between.

The genes are TRBV7-9 and TRBJ1-1; D not resolved. The CDR3 is 13 amino acids. Germline V CDR1 and CDR2: SEHNR, FQNEAQ (reference sequence). V was pared by 6 bases and J by 6 bases, with 14 bases between. The CDR3 region is CASSPAAGSEAFF. The CDR3 DNA reads as TGTGCCAGCAGTCCCGCGGCGGGATCTGAAGCTTTCTTT.

This clone came up a few times. The chain uses TRBV13 and TRBJ2-1, with 9 bases lining up with TRBD2. From germline, CDR1 is PRHDT and CDR2 FYEKMQ (reference sequence). The length of the CDR3 is 16 residues. J gave up 9 bases and V 5 bases, and 14 bases lay outside the gene matches. The CDR3 here is CASSPLGGGAFSEQFF. The CDR3, as DNA: TGTGCCAGCAGCCCATTAGGCGGGGGGGCCTTTAGTGAGCAGTTCTTC. The full variable domain, in which reference TRBV13 and TRBJ2-1 provide the parts outside the CDR3, is AAGVIQSPRHLIKEKRETATLKCYPIPRHDTVYWYQQGPGQDPQFLISFYEKMQSDKGSIPDRFSAQQFSDYHSELNMSSLELGDSALYFCASSPLGGGAFSEQFFGPGTRLTVL.

This clone was detected only once. This sequence joins TRBV27 and TRBJ2-3, with D perhaps assigned TRBD1 or TRBD2 (6 bases each). Looked up from germline, CDR1 is MNHEY and CDR2 is SMNVEV (reference sequence). The V end was cut by 5 bases, the J end by 4 bases, with 19 bases between. CDR3 length equals 16 residues. The CDR3 DNA is TGTGCCAGCAGTGACCAAAATCTAGGGGGGTCAGATACGCAGTATTTT. Translated: CASSDQNLGGSDTQYF.